This T cell receptor (beta chain) is drawn from a study of OX40 agonist ivuxolimab in advanced cancers. The assay was immunoSEQ multiplex PCR, and TCRdb's table has in-frame clones only and misses some. The sample records approximately 60,000 clones, around 80% being singletons. The germline V gene encodes CDR1 ENHRY and CDR2 SYGVKD. Trimming took off 11 bases at V and 8 bases at J, with 25 bases between the two ends. The CDR3 runs 15 residues. Sequenced material: CD4+ or CD8+ T cells sorted from blood, taken in a trial of the OX40 agonist ivuxolimab. The source of this sequence is an adult with an advanced solid tumor such as melanoma, head and neck, liver or kidney cancer. This chain links TRBV10-3 with TRBJ2-1, with D perhaps matching TRBD1 (9 bases). The CDR3 coding sequence is TGTGCCGCTCGGGGGGGACAGGGCATCCGGGATGAGCAGTTCTTC. Residues: CAARGGQGIRDEQFF.